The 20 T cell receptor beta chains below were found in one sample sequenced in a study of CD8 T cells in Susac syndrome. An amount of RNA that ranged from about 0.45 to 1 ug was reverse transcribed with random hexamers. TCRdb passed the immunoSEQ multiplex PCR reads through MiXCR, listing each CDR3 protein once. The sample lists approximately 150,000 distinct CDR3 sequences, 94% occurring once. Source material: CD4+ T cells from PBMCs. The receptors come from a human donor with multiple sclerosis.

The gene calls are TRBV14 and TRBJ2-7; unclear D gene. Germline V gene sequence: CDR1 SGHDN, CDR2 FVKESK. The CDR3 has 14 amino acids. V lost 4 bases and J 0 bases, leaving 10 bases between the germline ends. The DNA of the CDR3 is TGTGCCAGCAGCCGTGACTTGAGCTCCTACGAGCAGTACTTC. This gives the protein CASSRDLSSYEQYF.

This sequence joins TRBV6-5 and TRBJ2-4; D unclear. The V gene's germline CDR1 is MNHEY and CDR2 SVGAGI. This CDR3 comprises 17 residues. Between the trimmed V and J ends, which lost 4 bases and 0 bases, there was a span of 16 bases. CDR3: CASSSLWLGVAKNIQYF. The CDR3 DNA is TGTGCCAGCAGTTCCCTATGGCTAGGCGTAGCCAAAAACATTCAGTACTTC.

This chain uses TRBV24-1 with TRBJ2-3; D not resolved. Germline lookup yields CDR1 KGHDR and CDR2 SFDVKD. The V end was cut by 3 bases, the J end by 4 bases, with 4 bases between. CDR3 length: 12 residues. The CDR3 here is CATSDEPDTQYF. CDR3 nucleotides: TGTGCCACCAGTGATGAACCAGATACGCAGTATTTT.

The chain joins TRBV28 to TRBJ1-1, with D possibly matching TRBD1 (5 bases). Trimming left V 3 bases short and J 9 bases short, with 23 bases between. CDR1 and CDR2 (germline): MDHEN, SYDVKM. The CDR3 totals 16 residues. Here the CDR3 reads CASSFYSGATKYKAFF. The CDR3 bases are TGTGCCAGCAGTTTTTATAGTGGGGCAACCAAGTATAAAGCTTTCTTT.

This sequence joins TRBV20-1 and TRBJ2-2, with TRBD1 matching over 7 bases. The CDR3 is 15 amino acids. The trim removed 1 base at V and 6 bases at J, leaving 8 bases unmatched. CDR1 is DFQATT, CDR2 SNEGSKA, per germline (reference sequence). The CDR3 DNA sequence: TGCAGTGCTAGAGTCCCGACAGGGCAGTCCGGGGAGCTGTTTTTT. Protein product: CSARVPTGQSGELFF.

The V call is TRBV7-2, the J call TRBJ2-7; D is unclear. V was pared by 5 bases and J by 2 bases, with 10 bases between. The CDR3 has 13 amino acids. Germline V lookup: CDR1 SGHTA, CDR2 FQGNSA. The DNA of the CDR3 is TGTGCCAGCAGCGCCCCTGGCGCCTACGAGCAGTACTTC. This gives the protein CASSAPGAYEQYF.

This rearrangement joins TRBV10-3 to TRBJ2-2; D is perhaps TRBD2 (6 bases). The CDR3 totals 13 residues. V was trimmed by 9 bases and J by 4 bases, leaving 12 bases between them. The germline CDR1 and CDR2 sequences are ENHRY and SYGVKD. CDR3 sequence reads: CAIGTSSTGELFF. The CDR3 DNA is TGTGCCATAGGGACTTCGAGCACCGGGGAGCTGTTTTTT.

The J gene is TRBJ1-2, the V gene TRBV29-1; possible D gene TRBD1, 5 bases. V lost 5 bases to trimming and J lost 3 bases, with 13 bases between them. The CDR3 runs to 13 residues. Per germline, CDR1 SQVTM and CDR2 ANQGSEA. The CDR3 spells CSVPREEDYGYTF. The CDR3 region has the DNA TGCAGCGTTCCCAGGGAGGAAGACTATGGCTACACCTTC.

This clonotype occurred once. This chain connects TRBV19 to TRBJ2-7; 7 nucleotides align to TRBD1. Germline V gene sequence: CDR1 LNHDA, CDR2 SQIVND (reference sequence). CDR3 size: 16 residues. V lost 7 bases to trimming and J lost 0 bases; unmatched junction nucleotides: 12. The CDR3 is CASTVSGQDPSYEQYF. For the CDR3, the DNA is TGTGCCAGTACCGTCTCTGGACAGGACCCCTCCTACGAGCAGTACTTC.

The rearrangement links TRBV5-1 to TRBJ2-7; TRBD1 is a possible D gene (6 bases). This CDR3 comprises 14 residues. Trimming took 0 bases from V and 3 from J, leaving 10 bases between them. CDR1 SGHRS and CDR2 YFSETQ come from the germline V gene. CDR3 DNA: TGCGCCAGCAGCTTGGGGCAGGGGTTCTACGAGCAGTACTTC. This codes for CASSLGQGFYEQYF.

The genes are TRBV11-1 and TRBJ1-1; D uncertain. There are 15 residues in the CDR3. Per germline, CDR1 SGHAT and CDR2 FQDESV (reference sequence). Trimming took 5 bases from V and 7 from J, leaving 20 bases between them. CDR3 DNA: TGTGCCAGCAGCCGACCGACGGGTGGATGGATTGAAGCTTTCTTT. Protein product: CASSRPTGGWIEAFF.

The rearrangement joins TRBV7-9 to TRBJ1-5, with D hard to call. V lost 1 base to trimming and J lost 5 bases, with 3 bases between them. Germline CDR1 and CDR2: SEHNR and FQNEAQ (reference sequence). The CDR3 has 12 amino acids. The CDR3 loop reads CASSLGHQPQHF. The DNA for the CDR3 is TGTGCCAGCAGCTTAGGCCATCAGCCCCAGCATTTT.

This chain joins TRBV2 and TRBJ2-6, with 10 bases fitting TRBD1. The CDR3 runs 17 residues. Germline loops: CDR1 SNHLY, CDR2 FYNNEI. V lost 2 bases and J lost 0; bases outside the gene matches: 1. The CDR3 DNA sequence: TGTGCCAGCAGTGAAAGACAGGGGGCCTCTGGGGCCAACGTCCTGACTTTC. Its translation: CASSERQGASGANVLTF.

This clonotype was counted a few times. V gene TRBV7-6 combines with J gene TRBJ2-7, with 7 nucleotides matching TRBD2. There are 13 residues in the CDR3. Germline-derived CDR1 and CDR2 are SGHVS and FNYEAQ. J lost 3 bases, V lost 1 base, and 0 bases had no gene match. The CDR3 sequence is CASSLERDYEQYF. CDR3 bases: TGTGCCAGCAGCTTAGAGCGGGACTACGAGCAGTACTTC.

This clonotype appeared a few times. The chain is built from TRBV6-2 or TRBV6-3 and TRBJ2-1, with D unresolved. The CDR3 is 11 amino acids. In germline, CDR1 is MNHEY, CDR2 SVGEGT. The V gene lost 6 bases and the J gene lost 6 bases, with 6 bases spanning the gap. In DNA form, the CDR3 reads TGTGCCAGCAGCGACTCCAATGAGCAGTTCTTC. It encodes CASSDSNEQFF.

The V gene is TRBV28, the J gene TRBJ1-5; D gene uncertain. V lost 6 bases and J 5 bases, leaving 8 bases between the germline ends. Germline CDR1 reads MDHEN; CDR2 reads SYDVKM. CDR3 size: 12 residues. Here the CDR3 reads CASSISDQPQHF. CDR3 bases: TGTGCCAGCAGCATAAGTGATCAGCCCCAGCATTTT.

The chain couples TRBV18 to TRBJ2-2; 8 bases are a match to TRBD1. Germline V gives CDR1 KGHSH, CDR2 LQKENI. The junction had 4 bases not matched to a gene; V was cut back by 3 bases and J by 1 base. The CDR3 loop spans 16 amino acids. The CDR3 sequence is CASSPTGGLNTGELFF. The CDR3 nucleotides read TGTGCCAGCTCACCTACAGGGGGATTGAACACCGGGGAGCTGTTTTTT.

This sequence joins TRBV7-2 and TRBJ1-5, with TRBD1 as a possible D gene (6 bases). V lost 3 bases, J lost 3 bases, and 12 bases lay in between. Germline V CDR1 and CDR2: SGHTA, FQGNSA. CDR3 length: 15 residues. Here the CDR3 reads CASSLGAWDNQPQHF. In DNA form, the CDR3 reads TGTGCCAGCAGCTTGGGGGCTTGGGACAATCAGCCCCAGCATTTT.

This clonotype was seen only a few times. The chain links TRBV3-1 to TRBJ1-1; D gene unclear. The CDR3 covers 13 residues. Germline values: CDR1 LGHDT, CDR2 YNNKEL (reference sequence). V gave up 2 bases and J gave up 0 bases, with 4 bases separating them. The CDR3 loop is CASSQSLNTEAFF. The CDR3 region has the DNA TGTGCCAGCAGCCAATCTCTGAACACTGAAGCTTTCTTT.

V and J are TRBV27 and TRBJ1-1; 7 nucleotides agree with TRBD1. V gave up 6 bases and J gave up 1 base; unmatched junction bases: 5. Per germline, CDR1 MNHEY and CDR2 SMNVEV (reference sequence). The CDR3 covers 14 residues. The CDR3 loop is CASRDRDQNTEAFF. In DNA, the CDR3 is TGTGCCAGCAGAGACAGGGACCAGAACACTGAAGCTTTCTTT.